What follows are 6 T cell receptor beta chains derived from one specimen sequenced in a study of shared clonotypes between healthy human individuals. Clones were read by immunoSEQ multiplex PCR, and TCRdb kept only the in-frame ones, dropping some. The sample includes some 660,000 clones, around three quarters of them seen just once. Specimen: memory CD4+ T cells sorted from blood. Subset defined: CD45RA-negative fraction. The receptors stem from a woman aged 25 to 39 in good health.

This clone appeared a single time. This chain uses TRBV6-5 with TRBJ2-7, with 7 bases aligning to TRBD1. Germline lookup yields CDR1 MNHEY and CDR2 SVGAGI. V dropped 0 bases and J dropped 5; count of bases not matched to a gene: 7. This CDR3 is built from 15 residues. CDR3 DNA: TGTGCCAGCAGTTACTCCAGACAGGGTGGCCACGAGCAGTACTTC. It translates to CASSYSRQGGHEQYF.

The chain uses TRBV10-3 and TRBJ1-2, with D maybe TRBD1 (5 bases). The V gene lost 6 bases and the J gene lost 0 bases, with 8 bases spanning the gap. Germline values: CDR1 ENHRY, CDR2 SYGVKD. This CDR3 spans 13 amino acids. CDR3 protein: CAISGQTNYGYTF. In nucleotides, the CDR3 is TGTGCCATCAGCGGACAAACTAACTATGGCTACACCTTC.

The chain couples TRBV11-2 to TRBJ2-1, with 10 nucleotides matching TRBD2. Germline V gives CDR1 SGHAT, CDR2 FQNNGV. V dropped 1 base and J dropped 7; count of bases not matched to a gene: 7. The CDR3 consists of 16 residues. CDR3 loop: CASSLVWTSGDNEQFF. The DNA for the CDR3 is TGTGCCAGCAGCTTAGTTTGGACTAGCGGAGATAATGAGCAGTTCTTC.

The V and J genes are TRBV15 and TRBJ2-1; 8 positions match TRBD2. This CDR3 region has 19 residues. Germline CDR1 is LNHNV and CDR2 is YYDKDF (reference sequence). V lost 0 bases and J lost 3; bases outside the gene matches: 13. In DNA form, the CDR3 reads TGTGCCACCAGCAGAGATAGCATCTGGACCACTAGCGGCTACAATGAGCAGTTCTTC. Its translation is CATSRDSIWTTSGYNEQFF. Filled out from reference TRBV15 and TRBJ2-1, the complete variable domain reads DAMVIQNPRYQVTQFGKPVTLSCSQTLNHNVMYWYQQKSSQAPKLLFHYYDKDFNNEADTPDNFQSRRPNTSFCFLDIRSPGLGDTAMYLCATSRDSIWTTSGYNEQFFGPGTRLTVL.

CDR3 residues: CASRPLWSGELFF. CDR3 nucleotides: TGTGCCAGCAGGCCTCTATGGTCCGGGGAGCTGTTTTTT. This chain links TRBV28 with TRBJ2-2; D is uncertain. V lost 6 bases, J lost 6 bases, and 11 bases lay in between. This CDR3 contains 13 residues. CDR1 and CDR2 from the germline V gene are MDHEN and SYDVKM.

The chain employs TRBV11-3 and TRBJ2-7, with 8 bases aligning to TRBD2. V dropped 5 bases and J dropped 6; count of bases not matched to a gene: 12. The CDR3 is 15 residues long. Germline V CDR1 and CDR2: SGHNT, YENEEA. Here the CDR3 DNA reads TGTGCCAGCAGCCGGGGAGCGGGAGAGTTTAGCGAGCAGTACTTC. As protein: CASSRGAGEFSEQYF.